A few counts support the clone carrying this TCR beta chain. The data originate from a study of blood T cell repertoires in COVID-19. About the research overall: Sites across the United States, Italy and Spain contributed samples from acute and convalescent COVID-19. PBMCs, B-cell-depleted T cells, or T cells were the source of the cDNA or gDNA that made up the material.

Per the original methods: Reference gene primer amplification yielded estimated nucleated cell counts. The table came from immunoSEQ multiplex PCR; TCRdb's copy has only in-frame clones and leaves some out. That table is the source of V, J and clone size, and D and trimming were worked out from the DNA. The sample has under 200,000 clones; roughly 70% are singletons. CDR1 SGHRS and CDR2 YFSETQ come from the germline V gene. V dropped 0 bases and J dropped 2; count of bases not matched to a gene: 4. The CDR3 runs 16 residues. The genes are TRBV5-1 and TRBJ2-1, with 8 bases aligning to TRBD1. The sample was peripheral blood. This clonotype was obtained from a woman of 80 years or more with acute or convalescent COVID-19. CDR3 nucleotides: TGCGCCAGCAGCTTGGAGGGACAGGCCACCTACAATGAGCAGTTCTTC. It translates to CASSLEGQATYNEQFF.